This T cell receptor (beta chain) is from a study of cytotoxic CD8 clonotypes in ibrutinib-treated CLL. Study at large: The samples contained around 250,000 productive templates on average. They also contained an average of 94,082 productive rearrangements.

Only a few counts were recorded for this clone. Per the germline V gene, CDR1 is SGHRS and CDR2 is YFSETQ. The CDR3 is 15 amino acids. The V and J ends lost 2 bases and 6 bases, in that order; junction bases with no gene match: 9. Using immunoSEQ multiplex PCR, the repertoire was profiled, and TCRdb retains in-frame clones only, with some absent. The profile shows some 350,000 clones, approximately 67% of them singletons. The sequences come from PBMCs, collected after 36 months of ibrutinib treatment. V usage is TRBV5-1 and J usage is TRBJ2-7, with 9 positions matching TRBD2. This sequence originates from a human donor with chronic lymphocytic leukemia. The CDR3 bases are TGCGCCAGCAGCTTCGGAGCGGGGGGCGCCTTCGAGCAGTACTTC. This codes for CASSFGAGGAFEQYF.